A single sample is the source of the 25 T cell receptor beta chains below, sequenced in a study of blood T cells in healthy people across ages. PCR was performed a second time for roughly 7 to 11 cycles using a sample-barcoded 5' primer and a J-beta primer mix. TCRdb passed the 5' RACE reads through MiXCR, listing each CDR3 protein once. The sample records about 1.4 million distinct CDR3 sequences, around 59% being singletons. The sequenced material came from blood. These receptor sequences come from a man between 18 and 29 years old in good health.

V and J are TRBV28 and TRBJ1-5; no reliable D call. This CDR3 region has 14 residues. Germline V CDR1 and CDR2: MDHEN, SYDVKM. Trimming pared 2 bases from V and 3 bases from J, leaving 8 bases between. Written as DNA, the CDR3 is TGTGCCAGCAGTTTAACGACAAACAATCAGCCCCAGCATTTT. This translates into CASSLTTNNQPQHF.

This clonotype was seen more than once but under ten times. The genes are TRBV29-1 and TRBJ2-7; TRBD2 aligns across 7 bases. Trimming at V came to 6 bases and at J to 1 base, leaving 6 bases not matched to a gene. Germline V lookup: CDR1 SQVTM, CDR2 ANQGSEA. The CDR3 is made up of 13 amino acids. The CDR3 nucleotides are TGCAGCGTCCGCCGACTAGCTTCCTACGAGCAGTACTTC. This translates into CSVRRLASYEQYF.

This clonotype was recorded a few times. V usage is TRBV6-5 and J usage is TRBJ1-4; 8 bases match TRBD1. The CDR3 runs to 14 residues. The V and J ends lost 7 bases and 6 bases, in that order; junction bases with no gene match: 7. Germline V gene data show CDR1 as MNHEY and CDR2 as SVGAGI. CDR3 residues: CASTLTGEHEKLFF. The CDR3 DNA reads TGTGCCAGCACACTGACAGGGGAGCATGAAAAACTGTTTTTT.

This clonotype came up a few times. The chain joins TRBV3-1 to TRBJ2-7; tentatively, D is TRBD1 or TRBD2 (5 bases each). The CDR3 is 15 amino acids. V lost 4 bases, J lost 3 bases, and 16 bases lay in between. Per the germline V gene, CDR1 is LGHDT and CDR2 is YNNKEL (reference sequence). The CDR3 nucleotides read TGTGCCAGCAGCCCCTCGGGACCCCCCTTCTACGAGCAGTACTTC. Translating gives CASSPSGPPFYEQYF.

V is TRBV10-3 and J is TRBJ1-1; D might be TRBD1 (6 bases). The germline V gene has CDR1 ENHRY and CDR2 SYGVKD. The CDR3 runs 15 residues. V lost 11 bases and J lost 4, with 23 bases in between. CDR3 amino acids: CAVTDPGAIGTEAFF. The DNA of the CDR3 is TGTGCCGTCACCGACCCGGGGGCGATAGGCACTGAAGCTTTCTTT.

This clonotype occurred a few times. The rearrangement joins TRBV25-1 to TRBJ2-1; a weak D match, TRBD2 (5 bases). Germline lookup yields CDR1 MGHDK and CDR2 SYGVNS. The CDR3 runs 15 residues. V was pared by 8 bases and J by 5 bases, with 19 bases between. In DNA, the CDR3 is TGTGCCAGCTCCAATCCCGGCGGGCTGCACAATGAGCAGTTCTTC. Its translation: CASSNPGGLHNEQFF.

The V gene is TRBV18, the J gene TRBJ2-4, with 9 bases aligning to TRBD1. This CDR3 is built from 14 residues. CDR1 KGHSH and CDR2 LQKENI come from the germline V gene. After removal of 3 bases from V and 13 bases from J, the junction contained 10 bases not matched to a gene. The CDR3: CASSPGQGPPGQYF. CDR3 coding DNA: TGTGCCAGCTCACCGGGACAGGGTCCCCCGGGGCAGTACTTC.

The rearrangement joins TRBV7-8 to TRBJ1-2, with D uncertain. The CDR3 length is 15 residues. V lost 5 bases to trimming and J lost 4 bases, with 17 bases between them. CDR1 and CDR2 (germline): SGHVS, FQNEAQ. The CDR3 protein is CASSPSFGFSYGYTF. The CDR3, as DNA: TGTGCCAGCAGCCCCAGCTTCGGTTTTTCCTATGGCTACACCTTC.

In this sample, this clonotype turned up a few times. V usage is TRBV25-1 and J usage is TRBJ1-1; a possible D gene is TRBD1 (6 bases). The CDR3 is 14 residues long. V dropped 5 bases and J dropped 1 base, with 11 bases sitting between them. Germline lookup yields CDR1 MGHDK and CDR2 SYGVNS. In nucleotides, the CDR3 is TGTGCCAGCAGTAACGGGGACACGAACACTGAAGCTTTCTTT. Protein product: CASSNGDTNTEAFF.

CDR3 in DNA: TGTGCCAGCTCACCCCGGACAGGGGAAGGGGTTACGCAGTATTTT. Translation gives CASSPRTGEGVTQYF. This sequence joins TRBV18 and TRBJ2-3, with 9 bases that match TRBD1. This CDR3 is 15 amino acids long. In germline, CDR1 is KGHSH, CDR2 LQKENI. With V trimmed by 3 bases and J by 8 bases, 9 bases remained unmatched.

This chain joins TRBV6-1 and TRBJ2-1; D unresolved. Per the germline V gene, CDR1 is MNHNS and CDR2 is SASEGT. V gave up 6 bases and J gave up 4 bases, with 10 bases separating them. The CDR3 has 13 residues. The CDR3 loop reads CASRVDLYNEQFF. The CDR3, as DNA: TGTGCCAGCAGAGTAGATTTATACAATGAGCAGTTCTTC.

This chain uses TRBV2 with TRBJ2-3, with a possible D match to TRBD1 (5 bases). The CDR3 is 13 amino acids. Germline values: CDR1 SNHLY, CDR2 FYNNEI. Trimming took off 7 bases at V and 2 bases at J, with 10 bases between the two ends. The DNA of the CDR3 is TGTGCCAGCACAGGGCTACTCACAGATACGCAGTATTTT. This codes for CASTGLLTDTQYF.

The chain is built from TRBV9 and TRBJ2-3; 10 nucleotides align to TRBD2. V was clipped by 6 bases and J by 3 bases; unmatched bases: 4. The germline V gene encodes CDR1 SGDLS and CDR2 YYNGEE. CDR3 size: 14 residues. The CDR3 region has the DNA TGTGCCAGCATCATTAGCGGGGGGACAGATACGCAGTATTTT. It encodes CASIISGGTDTQYF. Looking up the rest from reference TRBV9 and TRBJ2-3 gives the full variable domain: DSGVTQTPKHLITATGQRVTLRCSPRSGDLSVYWYQQSLDQGLQFLIQYYNGEERAKGNILERFSAQQFPDLHSELNLSSLELGDSALYFCASIISGGTDTQYFGPGTRLTVL.

J is TRBJ1-4 and V is TRBV6-5; no clear D gene. The CDR3 extends over 15 amino acids. The germline V gene encodes CDR1 MNHEY and CDR2 SVGAGI. Trimming shortened V by 1 base and J by 0 bases, and 6 bases separated the two germline ends. CDR3 sequence: CASSYLKTTNEKLFF. Written as DNA, the CDR3 is TGTGCCAGCAGTTACTTGAAAACAACTAATGAAAAACTGTTTTTT.

This clonotype was counted between two and nine times. This chain links TRBV6-1 with TRBJ2-7; 10 nucleotides line up with TRBD1. The CDR3 is made up of 15 amino acids. Germline trimming cut 4 bases from V and 5 bases from J; bases unmatched to any gene: 8. Germline CDR1 reads MNHNS; CDR2 reads SASEGT. The CDR3: CASSAPGTGANEQYF. The CDR3 DNA follows: TGTGCCAGCAGTGCCCCCGGGACAGGGGCCAACGAGCAGTACTTC.

The J gene is TRBJ2-3, the V gene TRBV27; 9 bases align to TRBD2. The CDR3 extends over 16 amino acids. J was trimmed by 2 bases and V by 8 bases; bases with no gene match: 11. CDR1 is MNHEY, CDR2 SMNVEV, per germline (reference sequence). CDR3 DNA sequence: TGTGCCAGCTCAACCGGGACTAGCATATCCACAGATACGCAGTATTTT. Protein sequence: CASSTGTSISTDTQYF.

By sample share, this clonotype is medium-sized. This chain links TRBV4-1 with TRBJ2-6, with D uncertain. From germline, CDR1 is MGHRA and CDR2 YSYEKL. CDR3 size: 16 residues. The V end lost 0 bases, the J end lost 3 bases, and 9 bases lay between the germline ends. CDR3 bases: TGCGCCAGCAGCCAAGAAGGGTTAGGTGGGGCCAACGTCCTGACTTTC. As protein: CASSQEGLGGANVLTF.

This clonotype was recorded a few times. The gene calls are TRBV7-9 and TRBJ2-1; TRBD1 matches at 8 bases. The CDR3 is made up of 13 amino acids. Unmatched junction bases numbered 5, after V lost 9 bases and J lost 4 bases. Germline V CDR1 and CDR2: SEHNR, FQNEAQ (reference sequence). The CDR3 loop is CARGTGEYNEQFF. The CDR3 coding sequence is TGTGCCAGAGGGACAGGAGAGTACAATGAGCAGTTCTTC.

The rearrangement joins TRBV27 to TRBJ2-6, with D unresolved. The germline gives CDR1 MNHEY, CDR2 SMNVEV (reference sequence). CDR3 length: 13 residues. V was trimmed by 7 bases and J by 6 bases, leaving 10 bases between them. For the CDR3, the DNA is TGTGCCAGCACCTCGGATTCGGCCAACGTCCTGACTTTC. It translates to CASTSDSANVLTF.

The chain joins TRBV20-1 to TRBJ1-1; 7 bases are shared with TRBD1. Germline assignment: CDR1 DFQATT and CDR2 SNEGSKA (reference sequence). V trimming: 1 base; J trimming: 5 bases; junction bases outside the gene matches: 13. The CDR3 spans 16 residues. This chain's CDR3 is CSARGPRQGAATEAFF. For the CDR3, the DNA is TGCAGTGCTAGAGGACCCCGACAGGGTGCAGCGACTGAAGCTTTCTTT.

The V and J genes are TRBV27 and TRBJ1-5; 7 bases align to TRBD1. V shed 5 bases and J 3 bases; nucleotides not matched to a gene: 7. CDR1 is MNHEY, CDR2 SMNVEV, per germline (reference sequence). This CDR3 spans 15 amino acids. As DNA, the CDR3 is TGTGCCAGCAGTCTTTCCGGGACAGTCAATCAGCCCCAGCATTTT. Protein sequence: CASSLSGTVNQPQHF.

This clonotype was found a few times. The chain couples TRBV4-1 to TRBJ2-1, with 8 bases aligning to TRBD2. The CDR3 has 17 amino acids. With V trimmed by 2 bases and J by 2 bases, 8 bases remained unmatched. Germline V gene sequence: CDR1 MGHRA, CDR2 YSYEKL. In DNA, the CDR3 is TGCGCCAGCAGCCAACCCATAGCGGGATCTCCCTACAATGAGCAGTTCTTC. This sequence encodes CASSQPIAGSPYNEQFF.

This clonotype was seen only once. The chain couples TRBV5-1 to TRBJ2-2; D is ambiguous. This CDR3 is 16 amino acids long. V was cut by 4 bases and J by 0 bases, with 13 bases left in between. CDR1 SGHRS and CDR2 YFSETQ come from the germline V gene. CDR3 coding DNA: TGCGCCAGCAGCCCCGTGGGCAGTTCGAACACCGGGGAGCTGTTTTTT. It encodes CASSPVGSSNTGELFF.

The V call is TRBV29-1, the J call TRBJ2-5; 10 positions match TRBD1. CDR3 length equals 16 residues. V gave up 7 bases and J gave up 0 bases; unmatched junction bases: 11. Germline values: CDR1 SQVTM, CDR2 ANQGSEA. CDR3 sequence: CSGAPWTGGNQETQYF. The CDR3 region has the DNA TGCAGCGGGGCCCCTTGGACAGGGGGGAACCAAGAGACCCAGTACTTC.

This rearrangement joins TRBV4-3 to TRBJ1-2; D remains ambiguous. V dropped 0 bases and J dropped 2 bases, with 10 bases sitting between them. Germline-derived CDR1 and CDR2 are LGHNA and YSLEER. This CDR3 comprises 15 residues. In DNA, the CDR3 is TGCGCCAGCAGCCAAGATTCGGACGAGAACTATGGCTACACCTTC. It is translated as CASSQDSDENYGYTF.